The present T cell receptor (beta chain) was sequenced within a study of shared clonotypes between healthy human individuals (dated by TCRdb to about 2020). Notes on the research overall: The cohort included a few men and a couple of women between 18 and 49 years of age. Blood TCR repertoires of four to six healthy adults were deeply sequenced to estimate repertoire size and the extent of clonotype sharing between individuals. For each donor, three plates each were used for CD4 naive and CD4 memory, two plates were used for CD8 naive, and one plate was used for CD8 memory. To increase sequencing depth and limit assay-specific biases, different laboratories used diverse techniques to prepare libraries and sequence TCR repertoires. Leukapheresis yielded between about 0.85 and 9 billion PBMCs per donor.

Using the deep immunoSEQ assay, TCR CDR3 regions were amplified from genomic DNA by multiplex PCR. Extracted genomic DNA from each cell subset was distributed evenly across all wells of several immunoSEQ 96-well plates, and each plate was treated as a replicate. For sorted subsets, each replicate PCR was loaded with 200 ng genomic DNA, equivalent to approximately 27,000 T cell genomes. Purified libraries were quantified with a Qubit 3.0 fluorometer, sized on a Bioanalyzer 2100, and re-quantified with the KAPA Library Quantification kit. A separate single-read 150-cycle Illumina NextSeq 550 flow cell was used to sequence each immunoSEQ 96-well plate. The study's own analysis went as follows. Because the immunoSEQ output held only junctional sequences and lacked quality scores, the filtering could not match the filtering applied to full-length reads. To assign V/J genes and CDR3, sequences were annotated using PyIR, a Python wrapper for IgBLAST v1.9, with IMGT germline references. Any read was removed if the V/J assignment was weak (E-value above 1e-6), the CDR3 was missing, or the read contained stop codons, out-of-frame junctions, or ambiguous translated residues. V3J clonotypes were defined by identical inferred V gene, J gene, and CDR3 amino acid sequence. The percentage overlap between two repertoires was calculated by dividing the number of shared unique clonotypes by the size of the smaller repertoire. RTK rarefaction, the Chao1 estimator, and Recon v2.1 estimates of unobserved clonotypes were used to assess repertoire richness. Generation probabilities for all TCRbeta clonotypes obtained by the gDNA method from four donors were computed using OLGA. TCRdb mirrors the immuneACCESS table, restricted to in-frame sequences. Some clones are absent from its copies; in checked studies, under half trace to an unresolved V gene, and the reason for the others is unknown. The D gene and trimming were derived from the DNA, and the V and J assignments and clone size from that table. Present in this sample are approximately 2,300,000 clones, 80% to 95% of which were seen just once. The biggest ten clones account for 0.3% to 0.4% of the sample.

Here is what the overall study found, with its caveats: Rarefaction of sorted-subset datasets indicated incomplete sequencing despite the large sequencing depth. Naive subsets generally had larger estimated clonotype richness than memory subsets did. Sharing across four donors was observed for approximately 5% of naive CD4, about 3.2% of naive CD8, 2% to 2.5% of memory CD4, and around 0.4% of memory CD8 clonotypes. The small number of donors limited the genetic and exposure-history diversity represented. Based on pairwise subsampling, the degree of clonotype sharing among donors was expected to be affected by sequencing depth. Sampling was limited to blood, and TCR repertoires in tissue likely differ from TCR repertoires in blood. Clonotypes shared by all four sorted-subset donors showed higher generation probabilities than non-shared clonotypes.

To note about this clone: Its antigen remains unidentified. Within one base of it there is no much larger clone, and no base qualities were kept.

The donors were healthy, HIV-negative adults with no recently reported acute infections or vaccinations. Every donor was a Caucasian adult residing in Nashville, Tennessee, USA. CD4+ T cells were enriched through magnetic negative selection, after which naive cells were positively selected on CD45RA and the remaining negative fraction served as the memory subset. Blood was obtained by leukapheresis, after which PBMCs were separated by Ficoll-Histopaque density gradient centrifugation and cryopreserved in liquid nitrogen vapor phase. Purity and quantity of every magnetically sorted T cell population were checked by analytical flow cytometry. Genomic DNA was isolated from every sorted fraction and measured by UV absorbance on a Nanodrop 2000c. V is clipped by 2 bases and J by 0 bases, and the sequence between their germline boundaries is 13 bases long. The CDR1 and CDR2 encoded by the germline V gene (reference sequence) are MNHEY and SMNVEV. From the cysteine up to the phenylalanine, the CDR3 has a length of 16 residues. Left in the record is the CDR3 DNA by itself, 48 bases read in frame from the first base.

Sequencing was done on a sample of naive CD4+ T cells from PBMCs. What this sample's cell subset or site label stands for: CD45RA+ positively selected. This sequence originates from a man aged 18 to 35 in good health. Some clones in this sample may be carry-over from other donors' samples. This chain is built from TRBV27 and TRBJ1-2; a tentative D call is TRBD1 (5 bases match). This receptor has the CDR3 CASSLMAGKTNYGYTF. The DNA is TGTGCCAGCAGTTTAATGGCAGGGAAGACTAACTATGGCTACACCTTC.